This TCR beta chain came from a study of T cells in Graves' hyperthyroidism and ophthalmopathy (dated by TCRdb to 2018 to 2020). Study-level background: TCR V-J signatures able to tell the groups apart were searched for in a discovery cohort of around 95 patients, of whom fewer than 45 had Graves' ophthalmopathy and some 60 had stable Graves' hyperthyroidism. Prospective prediction of ophthalmopathy was tested in an independent validation cohort of approximately 19 hyperthyroidism patients and 17 patients who later progressed to ophthalmopathy. For training and testing, the approximately 97 patients in the discovery cohort were randomly divided in a 7:3 ratio. In addition, the study compared T-cell repertoires in thyroid tissue and in blood from about 6 Graves' hyperthyroidism patients. Once sampling was done, hyperthyroidism patients were given methimazole at a starting dose of 30 mg daily, whereas ophthalmopathy patients were given high-dose intravenous methylprednisolone. According to the paper, TCR Vbeta CDR3 sequencing was carried out on around 140 peripheral blood samples, which came from 40 to 45 ophthalmopathy, about 75 hyperthyroidism and approximately 17 progressor patients. Broad study findings and their caveats: A model built on a 13 V-J signature distinguished ophthalmopathy from stable hyperthyroidism, reaching about 89% sensitivity and about 81% specificity in cross-validation and 80%/75% in testing. No statistical method was used to set the sample size in advance, and investigators knew the group allocation. In validation, the model predicted progression to ophthalmopathy a median of 6.5 months before onset, with about 71% sensitivity and nearly 75% specificity. Most expanded thyroid clonotypes (frequency above 0.001) were also detected in blood, a finding suggesting that blood repertoires may reflect thyroid immune responses.

Exclusion was applied to patients with uncontrolled infections, other autoimmune diseases, pregnancy or lactation. Clinical symptoms, serum thyroxine and TRAb, thyroid ultrasound, and orbital computed tomography formed the basis for the diagnoses. Trizol reagent was used to extract total RNA, and RNA quality was then checked on an Agilent 2100 Bioanalyzer. TCR beta CDR3 regions were amplified from RNA transcripts. The TCR CDR3 was subjected to a first round of RT-PCR using the HTBI primer set and the Qiagen OneStep RT-PCR kit. Libraries were constructed in a second round of multiplex PCR, after which size selection and purification were performed. The libraries were sequenced on an Illumina HiSeq2000 using paired-end 100 bp reads. As for the original processing: SOAPnuke was used to process the raw data, throwing out any read that contained adapters or uncalled bases, had a mean Phred below 15, or lacked an exact constant-primer or identifier match. High-quality paired reads were merged with COPE v1.2.5, and unique nucleotide sequences were defined as clonotypes. Clonotypes were aligned to IMGT TRBV, TRBD and TRBJ reference segments using MiTCR v1.1. The analysis included only V-J combinations with a frequency above 0.0001, which together covered around 99% of the repertoires. The TCS score was defined as the ratio of F50 (clonal expansion) to E x V (chaos), calculated using BLOSUM62-based TCRdist between CDR3 peptides within each V-J. Welch's t-statistics and random forest reduced around 510 V-J features to some 14, which were used in a naive Bayes classifier (R e1071). The Morisita-Horn index was used to measure how similar the thyroid and blood repertoires were. Starting from the raw public reads, TCRdb applied fastp trimming at Q25, assembled clones with MiXCR and retained in-frame beta chains. A single entry per CDR3 protein holds the most common genes and DNA from its merged rows. TCRdb, not the original authors, processed these V and J calls. The sample profile shows about 570,000 distinct CDR3 sequences; roughly 46% of them were found once. The ten largest clones add up to roughly 19% of the sample.

V drops 5 bases and J drops 3 bases, leaving 9 bases in between. From a lookup of the germline V gene, CDR1 and CDR2 are SGHRS and YFSETQ. The CDR3 runs 14 residues from the cysteine to the phenylalanine. The retained sequence is limited to the CDR3, 42 bases, with the frame set at the first base. Of note for this clonotype: This receptor's antigen is unknown. No clone much larger than this one lies a single base away; base qualities are absent.

This sequence was found in an adult woman with Graves' disease, either hyperthyroidism or ophthalmopathy (not recorded which). The chain joins TRBV5-1 to TRBJ1-6; no D gene call is confident. Sequences were obtained from peripheral blood or thyroid tissue (not recorded which). The nucleotide sequence reads TGCGCCAGCAGTCGGGGTAACTATAATTCACCCCTCCACTTT. This gives the protein CASSRGNYNSPLHF.